The 4 T cell receptor beta chains given below trace back to one sample, sequenced in a study of cytomegalovirus exposure and HLA in healthy donors. Use of 60 Vbeta and 13 Jbeta primers characterized the PCR. The assay was immunoSEQ multiplex PCR, and TCRdb's table has in-frame clones only and misses some. The sample lists 180,000 or so clones, approximately 81% seen once, with approximately 0.8% in the top ten. Sequenced input: PBMCs. The receptors stem from a woman between 18 and 29 years old in good health and CMV-seronegative.

The CDR3 is CASSSGGIQETQYF. CDR3 nucleotide sequence: TGTGCCAGCAGCTCCGGAGGAATCCAAGAGACCCAGTACTTC. This chain connects TRBV28 to TRBJ2-5; weak D call: TRBD2 (5 bases). This CDR3 comprises 14 residues. V was trimmed by 6 bases and J by 1 base, leaving 12 bases between them. In germline, CDR1 is MDHEN, CDR2 SYDVKM.

The DNA of the CDR3 is TGTGCCAGCAGGGGGACTAGCGGGAATTATGAGCAGTTCTTC. Encoded protein: CASRGTSGNYEQFF. V and J are TRBV28 and TRBJ2-1, with 13 bases that match TRBD2. Germline-derived CDR1 and CDR2 are MDHEN and SYDVKM. The CDR3 covers 14 residues. The V segment lost 6 bases and the J segment 8 bases; nucleotides outside the gene matches: 4.

The chain combines TRBV6-4 with TRBJ2-1; TRBD2 matches 11 bases. This CDR3 is 15 amino acids long. The ends lost 5 bases at V and 3 bases at J; junction bases unmatched: 3. Germline V CDR1 and CDR2: MRHNA, SNTAGT. The CDR3, as DNA: TGTGCCAGCAGTACACTAGCGGGAGACTACAATGAGCAGTTCTTC. It codes for CASSTLAGDYNEQFF.

This clone was seen a few times. V usage is TRBV28 and J usage is TRBJ2-5; 7 bases fit TRBD2. The J call is doubtful: the DNA matches TRBJ2-7 better. The CDR3 sequence is 13 residues long. CDR1 is MDHEN and CDR2 is SYDVKM in the germline V gene. The CDR3 nucleotides are TGTGCCAGCAGGTTCGGCGGGAGCTACGAGCAGTACTTC. Protein: CASRFGGSYEQYF.